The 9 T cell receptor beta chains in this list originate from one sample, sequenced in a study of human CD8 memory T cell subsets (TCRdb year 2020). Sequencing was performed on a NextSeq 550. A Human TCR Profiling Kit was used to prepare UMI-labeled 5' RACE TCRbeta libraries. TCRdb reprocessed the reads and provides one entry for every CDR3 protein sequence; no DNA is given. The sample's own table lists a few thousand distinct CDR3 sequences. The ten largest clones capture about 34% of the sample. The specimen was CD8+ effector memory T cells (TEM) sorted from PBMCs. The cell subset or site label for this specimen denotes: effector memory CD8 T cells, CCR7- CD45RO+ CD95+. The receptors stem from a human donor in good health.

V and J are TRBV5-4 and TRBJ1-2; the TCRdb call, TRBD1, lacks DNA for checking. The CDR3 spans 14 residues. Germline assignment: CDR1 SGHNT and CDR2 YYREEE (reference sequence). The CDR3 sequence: CASSWAGGGDGYTF. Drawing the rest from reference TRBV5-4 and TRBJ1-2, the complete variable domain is ETGVTQSPTHLIKTRGQQVTLRCSSQSGHNTVSWYQQALGQGPQFIFQYYREEENGRGNFPPRFSGLQFPNYSSELNVNALELDDSALYLCASSWAGGGDGYTFGSGTRLTVV.

This chain's CDR3 is CASSLGYGETQYF. The J gene is TRBJ2-5, the V gene TRBV2. Per the germline V gene, CDR1 is SNHLY and CDR2 is FYNNEI. This CDR3 comprises 13 residues.

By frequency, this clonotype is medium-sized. This CDR3 is CASSLGQPYNEQFF. The chain links TRBV7-9 to TRBJ2-1; TCRdb indicates TRBD1, and absent DNA this call remains unverified. In germline, CDR1 is SEHNR, CDR2 FQNEAQ (reference sequence). The CDR3 is 14 residues long.

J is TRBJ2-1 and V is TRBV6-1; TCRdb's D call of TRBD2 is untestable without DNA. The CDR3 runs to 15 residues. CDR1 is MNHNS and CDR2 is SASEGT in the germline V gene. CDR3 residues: CASGPSSGTYNEQFF.

CDR3 in amino acids: CASSLPAGFSYEQYF. V is TRBV28 and J is TRBJ2-7; TCRdb's D call, TRBD2, is unchecked because there is no DNA. CDR3 size: 15 residues. Germline lookup yields CDR1 MDHEN and CDR2 SYDVKM.

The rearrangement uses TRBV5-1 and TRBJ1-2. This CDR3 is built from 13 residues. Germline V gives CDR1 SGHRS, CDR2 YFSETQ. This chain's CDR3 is CASSTDSGYGYTF. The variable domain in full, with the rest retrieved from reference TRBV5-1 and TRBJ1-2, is KAGVTQTPRYLIKTRGQQVTLSCSPISGHRSVSWYQQTPGQGLQFLFEYFSETQRNKGNFPGRFSGRQFSNSRSEMNVSTLELGDSALYLCASSTDSGYGYTFGSGTRLTVV.

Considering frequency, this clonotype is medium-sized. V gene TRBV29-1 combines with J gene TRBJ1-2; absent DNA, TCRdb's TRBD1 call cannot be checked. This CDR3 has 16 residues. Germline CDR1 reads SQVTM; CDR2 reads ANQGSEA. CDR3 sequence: CSVEERANRDDYGYTF.

Here the CDR3 reads CASSEPADNTITYNSPLHF. The chain links TRBV25-1 to TRBJ1-6; TCRdb lists TRBD1, though no DNA is available to test this call. Germline V gene sequence: CDR1 MGHDK, CDR2 SYGVNS. The CDR3 has 19 residues.

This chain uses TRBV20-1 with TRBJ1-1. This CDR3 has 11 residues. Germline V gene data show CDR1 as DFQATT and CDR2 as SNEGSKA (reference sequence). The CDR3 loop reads CSASFMAEAFF.